These 3 T cell receptor beta chains were all obtained from the same sample, sequenced in a study of blood T cell repertoires in COVID-19 (dated by TCRdb to between 2020 and 2021). Libraries were made using the immunoSEQ multiplex PCR assay. This immuneACCESS table, as held by TCRdb, lists in-frame sequences with V and J called but not all clones. Of the missing ones, under half trace to an unresolved V gene in checked studies; the others have no known cause. In all, the sample holds some 200,000 clones, and about 85% of those were seen once. The leading ten clones occupy around 2% of the sample. The sample consisted of PBMCs or T cells enriched from blood (not recorded which). The receptors were sampled from a woman under 40 who had recovered from COVID-19.

The chain has TRBV5-4 and TRBJ2-1, with D perhaps matching TRBD1 (5 bases). Germline-derived CDR1 and CDR2 are SGHNT and YYREEE (reference sequence). Trimming shortened V by 0 bases and J by 1 base, and 5 bases separated the two germline ends. The CDR3 extends over 14 amino acids. The CDR3 DNA sequence: TGTGCCAGCAGCTTGGGACAGTCCTACAATGAGCAGTTCTTC. It specifies CASSLGQSYNEQFF.

The chain employs TRBV24-1 and TRBJ2-1; D is perhaps TRBD2 (5 bases). Germline values: CDR1 KGHDR, CDR2 SFDVKD. With 4 bases removed from V and 10 bases from J, the gap between germline ends came to 19 bases. There are 15 residues in the CDR3. The CDR3 DNA follows: TGTGCCACCAGTGACGCCTCCGGAGGAGTGTGGGAGCAGTTCTTC. The encoded protein is CATSDASGGVWEQFF.

This clone was picked up a small number of times. This chain uses TRBV18 with TRBJ2-1, with 8 positions matching TRBD1. CDR1 is KGHSH, CDR2 LQKENI, per germline. The CDR3 spans 15 residues. V lost 8 bases and J lost 4; bases outside the gene matches: 10. CDR3 in amino acids: CASLPGQESYNEQFF. The CDR3 region has the DNA TGTGCCAGCCTACCGGGACAGGAATCATACAATGAGCAGTTCTTC.